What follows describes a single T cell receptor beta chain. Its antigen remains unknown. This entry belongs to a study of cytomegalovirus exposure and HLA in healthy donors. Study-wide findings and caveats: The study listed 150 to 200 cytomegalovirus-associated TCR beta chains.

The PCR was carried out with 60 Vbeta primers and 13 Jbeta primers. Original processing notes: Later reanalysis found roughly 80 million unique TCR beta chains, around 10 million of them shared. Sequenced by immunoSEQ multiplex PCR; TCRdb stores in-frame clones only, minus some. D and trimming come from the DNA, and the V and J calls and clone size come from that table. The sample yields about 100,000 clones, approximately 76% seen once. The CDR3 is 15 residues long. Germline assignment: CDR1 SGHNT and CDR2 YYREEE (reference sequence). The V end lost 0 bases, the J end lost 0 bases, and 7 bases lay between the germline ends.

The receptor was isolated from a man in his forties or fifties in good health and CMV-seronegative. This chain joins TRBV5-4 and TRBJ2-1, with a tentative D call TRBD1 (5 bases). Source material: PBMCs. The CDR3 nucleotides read TGTGCCAGCAGCTTGGAGGGGTTCTCCTACAATGAGCAGTTCTTC. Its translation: CASSLEGFSYNEQFF.